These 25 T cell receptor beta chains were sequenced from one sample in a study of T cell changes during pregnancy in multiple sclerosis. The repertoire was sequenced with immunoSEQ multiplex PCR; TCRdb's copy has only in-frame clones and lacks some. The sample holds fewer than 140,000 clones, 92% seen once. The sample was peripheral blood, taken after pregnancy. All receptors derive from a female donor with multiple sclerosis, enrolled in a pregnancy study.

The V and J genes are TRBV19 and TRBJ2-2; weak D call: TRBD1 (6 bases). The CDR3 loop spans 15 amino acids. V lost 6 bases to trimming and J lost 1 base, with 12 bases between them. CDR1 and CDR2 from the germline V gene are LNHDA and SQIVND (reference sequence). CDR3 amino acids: CASRYRGGNTGELFF. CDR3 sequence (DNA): TGTGCCAGTAGGTATCGAGGGGGGAACACCGGGGAGCTGTTTTTT. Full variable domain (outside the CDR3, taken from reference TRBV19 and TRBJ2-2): DGGITQSPKYLFRKEGQNVTLSCEQNLNHDAMYWYRQDPGQGLRLIYYSQIVNDFQKGDIAEGYSVSREKKESFPLTVTSAQKNPTAFYLCASRYRGGNTGELFFGEGSRLTVL.

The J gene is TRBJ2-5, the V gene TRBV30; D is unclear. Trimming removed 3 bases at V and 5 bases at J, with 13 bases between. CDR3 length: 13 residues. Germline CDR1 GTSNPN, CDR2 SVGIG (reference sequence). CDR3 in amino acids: CAWRESHAETQYF. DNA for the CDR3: TGTGCCTGGAGAGAAAGTCACGCGGAGACCCAGTACTTC.

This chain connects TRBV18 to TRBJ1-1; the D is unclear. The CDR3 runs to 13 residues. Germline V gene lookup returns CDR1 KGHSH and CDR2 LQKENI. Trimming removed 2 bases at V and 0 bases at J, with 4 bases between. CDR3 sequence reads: CASSPAMNTEAFF. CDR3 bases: TGTGCCAGCTCACCAGCTATGAACACTGAAGCTTTCTTT.

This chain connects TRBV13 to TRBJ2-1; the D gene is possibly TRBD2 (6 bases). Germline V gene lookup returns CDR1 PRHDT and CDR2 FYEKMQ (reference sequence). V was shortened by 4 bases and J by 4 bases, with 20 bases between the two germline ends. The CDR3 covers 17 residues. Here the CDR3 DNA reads TGTGCCAGCAGCTCGATCGGGCTAGGAGGGGCTTACAATGAGCAGTTCTTC. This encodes CASSSIGLGGAYNEQFF. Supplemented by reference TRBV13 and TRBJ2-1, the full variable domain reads AAGVIQSPRHLIKEKRETATLKCYPIPRHDTVYWYQQGPGQDPQFLISFYEKMQSDKGSIPDRFSAQQFSDYHSELNMSSLELGDSALYFCASSSIGLGGAYNEQFFGPGTRLTVL.

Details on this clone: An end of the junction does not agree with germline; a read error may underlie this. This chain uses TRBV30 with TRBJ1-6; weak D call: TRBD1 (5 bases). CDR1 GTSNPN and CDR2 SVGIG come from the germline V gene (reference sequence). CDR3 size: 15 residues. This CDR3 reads CAWTRGSSYNSPLRF. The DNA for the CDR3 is TGTGCCTGGACCCGGGGGAGCTCCTATAATTCACCCCTCCGCTTT.

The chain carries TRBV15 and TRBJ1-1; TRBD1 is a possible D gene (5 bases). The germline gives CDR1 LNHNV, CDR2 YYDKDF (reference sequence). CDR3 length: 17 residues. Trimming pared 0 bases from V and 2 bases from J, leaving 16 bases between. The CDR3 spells CATSRDRGEGKNTEAFF. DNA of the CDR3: TGTGCCACCAGCAGAGATCGAGGGGAGGGGAAAAACACTGAAGCTTTCTTT.

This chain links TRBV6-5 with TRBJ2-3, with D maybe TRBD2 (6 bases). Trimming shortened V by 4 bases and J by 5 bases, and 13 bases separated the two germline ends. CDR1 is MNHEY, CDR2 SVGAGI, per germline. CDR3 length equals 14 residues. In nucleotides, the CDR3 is TGTGCCAGCAGTTCGGGGGTTCTCGTAGATACGCAGTATTTT. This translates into CASSSGVLVDTQYF.

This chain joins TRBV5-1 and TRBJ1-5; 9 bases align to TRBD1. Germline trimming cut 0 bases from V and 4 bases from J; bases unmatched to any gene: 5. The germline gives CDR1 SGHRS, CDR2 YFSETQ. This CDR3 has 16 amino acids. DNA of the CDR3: TGCGCCAGCAGCTTGGACGGCGACAGGGGGAATCAGCCCCAGCATTTT. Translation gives CASSLDGDRGNQPQHF.

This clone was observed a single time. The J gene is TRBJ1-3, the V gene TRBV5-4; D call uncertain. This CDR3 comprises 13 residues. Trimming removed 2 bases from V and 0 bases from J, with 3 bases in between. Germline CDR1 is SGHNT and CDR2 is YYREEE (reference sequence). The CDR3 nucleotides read TGTGCCAGCAGCTTCTACTCTGGAAACACCATATATTTT. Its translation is CASSFYSGNTIYF.

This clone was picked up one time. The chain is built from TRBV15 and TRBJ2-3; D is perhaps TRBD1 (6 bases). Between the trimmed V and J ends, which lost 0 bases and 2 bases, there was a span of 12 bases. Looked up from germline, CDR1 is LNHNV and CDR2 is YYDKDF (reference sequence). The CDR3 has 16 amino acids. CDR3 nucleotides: TGTGCCACCAGCAGAGACAGGGGCGCGGCCACAGATACGCAGTATTTT. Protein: CATSRDRGAATDTQYF.

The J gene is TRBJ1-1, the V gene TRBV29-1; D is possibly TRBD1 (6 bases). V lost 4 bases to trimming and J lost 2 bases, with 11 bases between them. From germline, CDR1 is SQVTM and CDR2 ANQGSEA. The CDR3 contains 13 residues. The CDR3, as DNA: TGCAGCGTTGCCGGGACACTTAACACTGAAGCTTTCTTT. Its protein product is CSVAGTLNTEAFF.

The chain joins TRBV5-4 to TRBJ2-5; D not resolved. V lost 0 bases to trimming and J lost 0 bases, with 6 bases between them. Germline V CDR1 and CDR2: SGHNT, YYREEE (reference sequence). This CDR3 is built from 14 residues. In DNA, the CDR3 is TGTGCCAGCAGCTTGGGCGGAAACCAAGAGACCCAGTACTTC. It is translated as CASSLGGNQETQYF.

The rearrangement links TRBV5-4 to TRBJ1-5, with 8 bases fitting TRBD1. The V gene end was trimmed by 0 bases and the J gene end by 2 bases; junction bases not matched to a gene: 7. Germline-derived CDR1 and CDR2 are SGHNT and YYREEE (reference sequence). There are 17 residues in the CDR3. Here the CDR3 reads CASSLEDRARGNQPQHF. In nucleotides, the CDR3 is TGTGCCAGCAGCTTGGAGGACAGGGCCCGGGGCAATCAGCCCCAGCATTTT.

CDR3 DNA: TGCGCCAGCAGCTTGGTCCCTAGTGGGGGGGCAGCAGATACGCAGTATTTT. It translates to CASSLVPSGGAADTQYF. The rearrangement links TRBV5-1 to TRBJ2-3, with D perhaps TRBD2 (7 bases). Between the trimmed V and J ends, which lost 0 bases and 4 bases, there was a span of 18 bases. The germline CDR1 and CDR2 sequences are SGHRS and YFSETQ. This CDR3 region has 17 residues.

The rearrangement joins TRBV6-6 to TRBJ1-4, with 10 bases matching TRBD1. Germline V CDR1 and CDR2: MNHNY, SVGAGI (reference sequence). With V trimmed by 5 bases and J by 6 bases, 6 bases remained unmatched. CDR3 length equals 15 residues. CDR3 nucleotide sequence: TGTGCCAGCAGTCTCGTGACAGGGGGCTATGAAAAACTGTTTTTT. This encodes CASSLVTGGYEKLFF.

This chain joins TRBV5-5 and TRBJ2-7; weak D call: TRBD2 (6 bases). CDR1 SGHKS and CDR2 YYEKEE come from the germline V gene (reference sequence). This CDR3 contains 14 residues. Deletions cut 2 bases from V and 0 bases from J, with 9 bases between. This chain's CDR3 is CASSFGRGSYEQYF. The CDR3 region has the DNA TGTGCCAGCAGCTTTGGGCGGGGCTCCTACGAGCAGTACTTC.

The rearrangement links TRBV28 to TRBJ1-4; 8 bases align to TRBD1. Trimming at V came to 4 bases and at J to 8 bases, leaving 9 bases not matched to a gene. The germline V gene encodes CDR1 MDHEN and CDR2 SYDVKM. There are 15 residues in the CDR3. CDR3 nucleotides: TGTGCCAGCAGTTCGTCGGGACAGGAGGAAGAAAAACTGTTTTTT. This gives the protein CASSSSGQEEEKLFF.

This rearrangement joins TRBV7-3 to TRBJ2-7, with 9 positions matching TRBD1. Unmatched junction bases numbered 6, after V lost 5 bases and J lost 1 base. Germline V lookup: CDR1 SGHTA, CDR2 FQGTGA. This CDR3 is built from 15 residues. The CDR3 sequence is CASSDRDRVSYEQYF. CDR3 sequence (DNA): TGTGCCAGCAGCGACCGGGACAGGGTGTCCTACGAGCAGTACTTC.

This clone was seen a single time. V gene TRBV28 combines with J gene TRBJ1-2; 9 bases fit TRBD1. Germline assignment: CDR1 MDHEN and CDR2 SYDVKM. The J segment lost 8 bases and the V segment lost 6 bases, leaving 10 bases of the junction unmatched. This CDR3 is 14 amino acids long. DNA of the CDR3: TGTGCCAGCAGACGACAGGGGGTTTGGGACGGCTACACCTTC. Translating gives CASRRQGVWDGYTF.

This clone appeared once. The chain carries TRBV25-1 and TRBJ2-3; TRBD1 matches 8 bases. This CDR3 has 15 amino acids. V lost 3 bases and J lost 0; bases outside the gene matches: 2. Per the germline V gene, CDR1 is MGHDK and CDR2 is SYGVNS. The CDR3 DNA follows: TGTGCCAGCAGTGATCGGACAGGGAGCACAGATACGCAGTATTTT. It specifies CASSDRTGSTDTQYF. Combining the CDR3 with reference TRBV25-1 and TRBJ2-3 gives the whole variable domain EADIYQTPRYLVIGTGKKITLECSQTMGHDKMYWYQQDPGMELHLIHYSYGVNSTEKGDLSSESTVSRIRTEHFPLTLESARPSHTSQYLCASSDRTGSTDTQYFGPGTRLTVL.

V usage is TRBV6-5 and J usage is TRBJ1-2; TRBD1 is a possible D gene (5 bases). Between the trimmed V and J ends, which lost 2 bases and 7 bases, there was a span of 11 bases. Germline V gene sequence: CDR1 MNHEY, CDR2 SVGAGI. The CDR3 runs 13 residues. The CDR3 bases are TGTGCCAGCAGTTACGGGGGGAATGGTGGCTACACCTTC. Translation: CASSYGGNGGYTF.

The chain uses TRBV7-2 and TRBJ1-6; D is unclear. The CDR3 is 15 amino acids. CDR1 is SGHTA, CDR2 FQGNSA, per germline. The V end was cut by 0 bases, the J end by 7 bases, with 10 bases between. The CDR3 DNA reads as TGTGCCAGCAGCTTAGCATGGCAGGAAAATTCACCCCTCCACTTT. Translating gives CASSLAWQENSPLHF.

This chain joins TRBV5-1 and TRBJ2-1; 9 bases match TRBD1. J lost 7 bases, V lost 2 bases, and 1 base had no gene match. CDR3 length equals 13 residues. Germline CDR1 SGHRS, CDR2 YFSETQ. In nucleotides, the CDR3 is TGCGCCAGCAGCTTAGGGACAGGGAATGAGCAGTTCTTC. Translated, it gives CASSLGTGNEQFF.

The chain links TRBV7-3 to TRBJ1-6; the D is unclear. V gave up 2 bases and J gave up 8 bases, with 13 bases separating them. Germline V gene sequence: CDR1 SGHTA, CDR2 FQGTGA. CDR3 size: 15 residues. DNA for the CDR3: TGTGCCAGCAGCTTAGAGGGAGGACGGGATTCACCCCTCCACTTT. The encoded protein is CASSLEGGRDSPLHF.

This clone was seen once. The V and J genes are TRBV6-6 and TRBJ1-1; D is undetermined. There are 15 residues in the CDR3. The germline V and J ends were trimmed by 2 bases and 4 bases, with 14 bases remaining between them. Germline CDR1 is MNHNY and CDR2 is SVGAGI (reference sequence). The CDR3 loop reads CASSYRSGLSTEAFF. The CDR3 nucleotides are TGTGCCAGCAGTTACAGGAGCGGTCTGTCCACTGAAGCTTTCTTT.